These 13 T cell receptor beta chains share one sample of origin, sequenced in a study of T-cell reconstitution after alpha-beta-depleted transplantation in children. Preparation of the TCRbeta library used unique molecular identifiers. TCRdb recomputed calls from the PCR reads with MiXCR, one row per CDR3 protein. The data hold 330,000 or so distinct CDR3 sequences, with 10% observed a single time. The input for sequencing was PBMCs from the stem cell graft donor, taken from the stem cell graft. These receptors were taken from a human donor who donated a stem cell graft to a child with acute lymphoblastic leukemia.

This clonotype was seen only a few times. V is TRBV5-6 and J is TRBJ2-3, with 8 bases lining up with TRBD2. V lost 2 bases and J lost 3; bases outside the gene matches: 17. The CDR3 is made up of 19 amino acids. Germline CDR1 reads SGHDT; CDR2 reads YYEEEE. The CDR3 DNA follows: TGTGCCAGCAGCTTTCAAAGGAGCGGGAGCCGGTTGGTAACAGATACGCAGTATTTT. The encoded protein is CASSFQRSGSRLVTDTQYF.

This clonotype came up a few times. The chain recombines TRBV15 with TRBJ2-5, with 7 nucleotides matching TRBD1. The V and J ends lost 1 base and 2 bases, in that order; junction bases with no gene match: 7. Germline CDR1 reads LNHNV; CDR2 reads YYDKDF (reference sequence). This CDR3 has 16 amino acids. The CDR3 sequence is CATSRVRQGQQETQYF. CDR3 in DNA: TGTGCCACCAGCAGAGTAAGACAGGGCCAACAAGAGACCCAGTACTTC.

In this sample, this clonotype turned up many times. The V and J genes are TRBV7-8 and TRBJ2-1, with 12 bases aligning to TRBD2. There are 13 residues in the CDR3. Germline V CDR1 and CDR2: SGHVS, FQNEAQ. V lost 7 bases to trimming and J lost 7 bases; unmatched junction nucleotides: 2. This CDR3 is CASKLAGGNEQFF. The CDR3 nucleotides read TGTGCCAGCAAACTAGCGGGAGGTAATGAGCAGTTCTTC.

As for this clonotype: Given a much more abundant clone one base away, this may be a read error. CDR3: CASRPGFSGTYDQYF. Here the CDR3 DNA reads TGTGCCAGCCGCCCAGGGTTTAGCGGTACCTACGACCAGTACTTC. V is TRBV7-9 and J is TRBJ2-7, with D possibly being TRBD2 (6 bases). Germline CDR1 is SEHNR and CDR2 is FQNEAQ (reference sequence). The CDR3 contains 15 residues. Complete variable domain (other parts from reference TRBV7-9 and TRBJ2-7): DTGVSQNPRHKITKRGQNVTFRCDPISEHNRLYWYRQTLGQGPEFLTYFQNEAQLEKSRLLSDRFSAERPKGSFSTLEIQRTEQGDSAMYLCASRPGFSGTYDQYFGPGTRLTVT.

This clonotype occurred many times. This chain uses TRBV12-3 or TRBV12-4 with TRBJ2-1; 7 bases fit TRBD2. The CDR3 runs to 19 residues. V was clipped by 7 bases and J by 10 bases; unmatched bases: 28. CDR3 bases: TGTGCCAGCACCCTCAGACGGGACTACCAAACGAAGACAACAATGGAGCAGTTCTTC. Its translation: CASTLRRDYQTKTTMEQFF.

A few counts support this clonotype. This CDR3 reads CASSFRVGTRDNEQFF. The CDR3 coding sequence is TGTGCCAGCAGCTTTCGGGTAGGGACTAGAGACAATGAGCAGTTCTTC. This sequence joins TRBV12-3 or TRBV12-4 and TRBJ2-1, with 8 nucleotides matching TRBD2. Trimming removed 6 bases from V and 5 bases from J; junction bases left unmatched: 12. The length of the CDR3 is 16 residues.

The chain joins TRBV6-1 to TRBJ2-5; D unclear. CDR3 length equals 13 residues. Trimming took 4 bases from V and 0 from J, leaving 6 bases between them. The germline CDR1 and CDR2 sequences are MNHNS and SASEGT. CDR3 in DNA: TGTGCCAGCAGTGTCACGTACCAAGAGACCCAGTACTTC. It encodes CASSVTYQETQYF.

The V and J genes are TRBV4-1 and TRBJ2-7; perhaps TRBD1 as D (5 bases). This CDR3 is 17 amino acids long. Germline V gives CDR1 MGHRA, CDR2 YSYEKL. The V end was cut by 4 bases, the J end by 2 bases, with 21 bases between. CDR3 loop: CASSPDPKAGIPYEQYF. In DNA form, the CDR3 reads TGCGCCAGCAGCCCGGACCCGAAGGCAGGGATTCCCTACGAGCAGTACTTC.

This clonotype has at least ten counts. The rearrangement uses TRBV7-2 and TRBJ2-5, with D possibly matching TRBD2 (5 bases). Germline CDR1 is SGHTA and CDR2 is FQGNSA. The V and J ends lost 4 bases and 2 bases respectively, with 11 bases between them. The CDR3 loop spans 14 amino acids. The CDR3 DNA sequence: TGTGCCAGCAGCTCCCCTGGGAGTCAAGAGACCCAGTACTTC. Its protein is CASSSPGSQETQYF.

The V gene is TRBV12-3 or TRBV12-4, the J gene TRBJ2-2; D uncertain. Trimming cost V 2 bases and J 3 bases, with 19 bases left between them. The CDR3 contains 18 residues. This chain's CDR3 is CASSLYGLSPRDTGELFF. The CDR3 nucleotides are TGTGCCAGCAGTTTATACGGGTTATCCCCGCGCGACACCGGGGAGCTGTTTTTT.

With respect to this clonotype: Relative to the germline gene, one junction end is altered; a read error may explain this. The CDR3 here is CASSLAVTSGSAETQYF. Written as DNA, the CDR3 is TGTGCTAGCAGCTTAGCCGTGACTAGCGGGAGTGCGGAGACCCAGTACTTC. The rearrangement joins TRBV7-7 to TRBJ2-5; TRBD2 aligns across 12 bases. Germline values: CDR1 SSHAT, CDR2 FNYEAQ (reference sequence). The CDR3 contains 17 residues.

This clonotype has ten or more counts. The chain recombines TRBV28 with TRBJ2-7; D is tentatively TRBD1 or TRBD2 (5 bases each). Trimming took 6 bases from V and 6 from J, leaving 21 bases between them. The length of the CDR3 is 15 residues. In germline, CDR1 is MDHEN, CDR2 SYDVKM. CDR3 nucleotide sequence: TGTGCCAGCAGAACCTCCCCGCGACTAAGGGGCGAGCAGTACTTC. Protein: CASRTSPRLRGEQYF.

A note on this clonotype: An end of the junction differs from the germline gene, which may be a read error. CDR3 nucleotides: TGTGCTAGCAGCTTAGCGGCTACGGGGACAGATACGCAGTATTTT. Translated, it gives CASSLAATGTDTQYF. This chain joins TRBV7-7 and TRBJ2-3; D may be TRBD2 (6 bases). The germline CDR1 and CDR2 sequences are SSHAT and FNYEAQ (reference sequence). This CDR3 region has 15 residues.